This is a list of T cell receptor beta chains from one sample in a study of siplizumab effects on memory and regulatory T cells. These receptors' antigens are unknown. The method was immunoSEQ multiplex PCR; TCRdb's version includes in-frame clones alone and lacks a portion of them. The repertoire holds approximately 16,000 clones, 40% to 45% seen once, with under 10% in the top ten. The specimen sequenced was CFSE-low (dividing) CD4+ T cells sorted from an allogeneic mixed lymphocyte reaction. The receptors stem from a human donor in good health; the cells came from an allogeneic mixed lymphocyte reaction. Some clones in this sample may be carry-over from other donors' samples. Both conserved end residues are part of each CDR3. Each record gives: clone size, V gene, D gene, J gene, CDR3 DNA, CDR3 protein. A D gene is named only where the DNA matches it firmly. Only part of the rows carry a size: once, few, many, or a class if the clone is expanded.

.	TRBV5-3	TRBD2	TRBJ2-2	TGTGCCAGAAGCTTGCCCGGGACTAGCGGGATCGGGGGGAGAGCCGGGGAGCTGTTTTTT	CARSLPGTSGIGGRAGELFF
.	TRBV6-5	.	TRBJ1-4	TGTGCCAGCAGTTGGGCCTTCGCTAATGAAAAACTGTTTTTT	CASSWAFANEKLFF
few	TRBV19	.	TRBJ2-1	TGTGCCAGTAGTCCCTCGGTGGCGCGCTACAATGAGCAGTTCTTC	CASSPSVARYNEQFF
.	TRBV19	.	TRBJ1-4	TGTGCCAGTAGTATTACGGGTAATGAAAAACTGTTTTTT	CASSITGNEKLFF
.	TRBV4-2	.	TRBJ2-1	TGTGCCAGCAGCCAAGCGGGTGGGAGATACAATGAGCAGTTCTTC	CASSQAGGRYNEQFF
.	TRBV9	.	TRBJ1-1	TGTGCCAGCAGCGTAGACGGCAGGCTCACTGAAGCTTTCTTT	CASSVDGRLTEAFF
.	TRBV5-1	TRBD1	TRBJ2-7	TGCGCCAGCAGCGCAGGGACAGGGGGGTTCTACGAGCAGTACTTC	CASSAGTGGFYEQYF
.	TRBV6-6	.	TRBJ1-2	TGTGCCAGCAGTAGGGACGGCCCCTATGGCTACACCTTC	CASSRDGPYGYTF
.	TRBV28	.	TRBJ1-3	TGTGCCAGCAGCCCAAGACAGAGCTCTGGAAACACCATATATTTT	CASSPRQSSGNTIYF
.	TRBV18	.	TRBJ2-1	TGTGCCAGCTCACCACAAAACAATGAGCAGTTCTTC	CASSPQNNEQFF
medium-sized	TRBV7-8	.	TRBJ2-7	TGTGCCAGCAGCTTAGGACTTGTTTGGGGGATAACCTACGAGCAGTACTTC	CASSLGLVWGITYEQYF
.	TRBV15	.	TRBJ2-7	TGTGCCACCAGCAGAGGTATGACAACACCCTACGAGCAGTACTTC	CATSRGMTTPYEQYF
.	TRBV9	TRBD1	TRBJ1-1	TGTGCCAGCAGCGTAAGACAGGGTTCTGAAGCTTTCTTT	CASSVRQGSEAFF
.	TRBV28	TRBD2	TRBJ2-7	TGTGCCAGCAGCCGAAGCACTAGCGGGCCTTCCTACGAGCAGTACTTC	CASSRSTSGPSYEQYF
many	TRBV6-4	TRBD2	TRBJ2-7	TGTGCCAGCAGTGACCAAGCGCGGGAGGCAGAGTACGAGCAGTACTTC	CASSDQAREAEYEQYF
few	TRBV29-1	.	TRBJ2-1	TGCAGCCCTACGACTCCCTCCAATGAGCAGTTCTTC	CSPTTPSNEQFF
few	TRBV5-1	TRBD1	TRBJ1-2	TGCGCCAGCAGCCAAGGACAGGGTGATGGCTACACCTTC	CASSQGQGDGYTF
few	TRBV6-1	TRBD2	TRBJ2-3	TGTGCCAGCAGTGAACAGGGGACTAGCGGGGTAGATACGCAGTATTTT	CASSEQGTSGVDTQYF
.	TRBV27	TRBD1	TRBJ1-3	TGTGCCAGCAGGGGGACAGGCCCTGGAAACACCATATATTTT	CASRGTGPGNTIYF
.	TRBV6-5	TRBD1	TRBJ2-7	TGTGCCAGCAGTCAAGGACAGGGGGTTTTTGAGCAGTACTTC	CASSQGQGVFEQYF
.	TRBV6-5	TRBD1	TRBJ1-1	TGTGCCAGCAGCCGGACAGGGACAACCCTTGAAGCTTTCTTT	CASSRTGTTLEAFF
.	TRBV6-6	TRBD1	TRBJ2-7	TGTGCCACCAAGACAGGGGTTTCCTACGAGCAGTACTTC	CATKTGVSYEQYF
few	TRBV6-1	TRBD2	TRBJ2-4	TGTGCCAGCAGTGAAGCCTTGAGACTAGCGGGAGCCAAAAACATTCAGTACTTC	CASSEALRLAGAKNIQYF
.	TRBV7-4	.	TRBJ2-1	TGTGCCAGCAGCTCCCCGGGTCGGAACAATGAGCAGTTCTTC	CASSSPGRNNEQFF
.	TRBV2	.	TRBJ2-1	TGTGCCAGCAGTGGAACTCGCGGCTACTACAATGAGCAGTTCTTC	CASSGTRGYYNEQFF
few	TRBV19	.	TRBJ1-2	TGTGCCAGTAAAGACAGGTCAACCTATGGCTACACCTTC	CASKDRSTYGYTF
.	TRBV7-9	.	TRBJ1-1	TGTGCCAGCAGCCCCACGCAGGGTGGGTACACTGAAGCTTTCTTT	CASSPTQGGYTEAFF
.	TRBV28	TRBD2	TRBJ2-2	TGTGCCAGCAGTTATTCGACTAGCAGCACCGGGGAGCTGTTTTTT	CASSYSTSSTGELFF
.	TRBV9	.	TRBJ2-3	TGTGCCAGCAGCTTCAGTAACCCGGAGGATACGCAGTATTTT	CASSFSNPEDTQYF
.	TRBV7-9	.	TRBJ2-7	TGTGCCAGCAGCTTAGTTAGCTACGAGCAGTACTTC	CASSLVSYEQYF
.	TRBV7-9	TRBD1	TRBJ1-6	TGTGCCAGCAGCTTATGGACAGGGGATTCACCCCTCCACTTT	CASSLWTGDSPLHF
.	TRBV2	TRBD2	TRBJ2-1	TGTGCCAGCAGTGAACGGAGGGCTAGCGGACACAATGAGCAGTTCTTC	CASSERRASGHNEQFF
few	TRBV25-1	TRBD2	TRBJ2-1	TGTGCCAGCAGTGACGCCGGGACTAGCGTACGCAATGAGCAGTTCTTC	CASSDAGTSVRNEQFF
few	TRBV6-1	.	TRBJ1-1	TGTGCCAGCAGTGGAGGGGGGAGGGAAGCTTTCTTT	CASSGGGREAFF
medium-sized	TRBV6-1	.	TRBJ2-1	TGTGCCAGCAGTGTCGACCTACCCTCCTACAATGAGCAGTTCTTC	CASSVDLPSYNEQFF
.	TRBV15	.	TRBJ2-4	TGTGCCACCAGCAGAGAAGGGAGTAGCAAAAACATTCAGTACTTC	CATSREGSSKNIQYF
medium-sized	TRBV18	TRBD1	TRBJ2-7	TGTGCCAGCTCACCTGGACAGGCCCACGAGCAGTACTTC	CASSPGQAHEQYF
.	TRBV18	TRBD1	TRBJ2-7	TGTGCCAGCTCACAAACCGGGACAGGGGGCCTCGAGCAGTACTTC	CASSQTGTGGLEQYF
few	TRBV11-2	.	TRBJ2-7	TGTGCCAGCAGCCGTGAAAACAGCGGTAGCTACGAGCAGTACTTC	CASSRENSGSYEQYF
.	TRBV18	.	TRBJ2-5	TGTGCCAGCTCACCGGTACAGGGACTCCAAGAGACCCAGTACTTC	CASSPVQGLQETQYF
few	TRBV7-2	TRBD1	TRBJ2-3	TGTGCCAGCAGCTGGTCAGGGGGCGTCACAGATACGCAGTATTTT	CASSWSGGVTDTQYF
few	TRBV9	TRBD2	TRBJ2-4	TGTGCCAGCGGGGGGGCCCCTAGCGGGAGGCGAATATTACTAGCCAAAAACATTCAGTACTTC	CASGGAPSGRRILLAKNIQYF
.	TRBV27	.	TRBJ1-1	TGTGCCAGCAAGTCTTTGGTGAACACTGAAGCTTTCTTT	CASKSLVNTEAFF
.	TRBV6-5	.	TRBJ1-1	TGTGCCAGCAGTGCCAGACAGAACACTGAAGCTTTCTTT	CASSARQNTEAFF
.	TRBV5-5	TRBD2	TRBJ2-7	TGTGCCAGCAGCTTCATCAGCGGGAGCGTCTACGAGCAGTACTTC	CASSFISGSVYEQYF
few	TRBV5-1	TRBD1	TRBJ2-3	TGCGCCAGCAGCTTGGACAGATTAGGGACAGGGATCACAGATACGCAGTATTTT	CASSLDRLGTGITDTQYF
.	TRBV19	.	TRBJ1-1	TGTGCCAGTAGTCCTTTGTGGGACACCCCAACTGAAGCTTTCTTT	CASSPLWDTPTEAFF
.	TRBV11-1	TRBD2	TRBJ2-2	TGTGCCAGCAGCCCAGCAGGGCCGAAACTAGCGGGAGCTACCGGGGAGCTGTTTTTT	CASSPAGPKLAGATGELFF